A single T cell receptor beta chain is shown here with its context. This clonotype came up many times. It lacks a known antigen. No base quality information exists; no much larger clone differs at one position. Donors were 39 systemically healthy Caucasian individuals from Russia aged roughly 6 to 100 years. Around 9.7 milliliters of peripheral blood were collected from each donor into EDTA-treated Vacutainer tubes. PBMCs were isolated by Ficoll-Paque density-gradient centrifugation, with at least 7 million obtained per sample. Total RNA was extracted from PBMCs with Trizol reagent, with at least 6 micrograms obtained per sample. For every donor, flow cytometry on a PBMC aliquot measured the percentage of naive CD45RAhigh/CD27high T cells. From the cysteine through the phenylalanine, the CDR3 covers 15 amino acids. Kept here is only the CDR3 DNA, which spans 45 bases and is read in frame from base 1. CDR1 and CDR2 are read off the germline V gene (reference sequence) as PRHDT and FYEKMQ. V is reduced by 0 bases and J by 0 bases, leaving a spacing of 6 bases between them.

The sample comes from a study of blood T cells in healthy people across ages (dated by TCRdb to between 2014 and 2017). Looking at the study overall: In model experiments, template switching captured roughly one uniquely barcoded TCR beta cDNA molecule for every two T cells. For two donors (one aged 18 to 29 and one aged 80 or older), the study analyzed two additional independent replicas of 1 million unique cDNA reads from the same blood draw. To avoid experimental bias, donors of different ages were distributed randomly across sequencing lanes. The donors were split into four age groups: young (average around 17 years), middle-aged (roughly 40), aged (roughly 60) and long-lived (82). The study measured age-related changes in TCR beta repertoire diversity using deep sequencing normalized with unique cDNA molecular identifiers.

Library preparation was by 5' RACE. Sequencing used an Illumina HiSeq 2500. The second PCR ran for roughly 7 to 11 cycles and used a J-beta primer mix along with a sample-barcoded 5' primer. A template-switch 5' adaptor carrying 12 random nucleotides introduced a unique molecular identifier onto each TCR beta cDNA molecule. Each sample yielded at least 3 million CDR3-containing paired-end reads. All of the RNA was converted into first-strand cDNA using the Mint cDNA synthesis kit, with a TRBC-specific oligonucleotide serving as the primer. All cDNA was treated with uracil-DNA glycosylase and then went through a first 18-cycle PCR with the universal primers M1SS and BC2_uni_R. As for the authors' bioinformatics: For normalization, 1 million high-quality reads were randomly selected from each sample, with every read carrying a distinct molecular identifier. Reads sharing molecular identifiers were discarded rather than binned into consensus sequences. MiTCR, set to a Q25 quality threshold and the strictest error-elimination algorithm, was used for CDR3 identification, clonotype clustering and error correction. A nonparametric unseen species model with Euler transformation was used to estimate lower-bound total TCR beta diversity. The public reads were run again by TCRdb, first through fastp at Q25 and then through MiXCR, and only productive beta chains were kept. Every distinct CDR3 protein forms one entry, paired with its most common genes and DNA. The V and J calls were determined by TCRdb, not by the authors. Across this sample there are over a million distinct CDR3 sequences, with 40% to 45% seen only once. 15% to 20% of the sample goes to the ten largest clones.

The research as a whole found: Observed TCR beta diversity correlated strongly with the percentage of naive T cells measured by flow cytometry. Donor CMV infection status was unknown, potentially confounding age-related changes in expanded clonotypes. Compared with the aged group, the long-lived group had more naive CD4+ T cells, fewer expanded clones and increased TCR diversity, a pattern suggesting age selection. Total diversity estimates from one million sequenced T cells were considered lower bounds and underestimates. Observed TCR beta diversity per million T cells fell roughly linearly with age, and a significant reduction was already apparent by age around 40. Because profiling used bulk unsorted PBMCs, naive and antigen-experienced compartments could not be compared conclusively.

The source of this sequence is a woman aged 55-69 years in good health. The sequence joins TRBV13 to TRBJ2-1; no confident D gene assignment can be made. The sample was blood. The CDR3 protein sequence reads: CASSLGLSSYNEQFF. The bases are TGTGCCAGCAGCTTAGGATTAAGCTCCTACAATGAGCAGTTCTTC.